This entry lists 15 T cell receptor beta chains sequenced from one sample in a study of cytomegalovirus exposure and HLA in healthy donors. PCR was performed using 60 Vbeta and 13 Jbeta primers. Assay: immunoSEQ multiplex PCR; the TCRdb copy retains only in-frame clones and omits some. The repertoire holds approximately 160,000 clones, with 75% as singletons. Sequenced: PBMCs. These receptors were collected from a male donor in good health and CMV-seronegative.

The chain uses TRBV7-9 and TRBJ1-2; 7 bases line up with TRBD1. Per germline, CDR1 SEHNR and CDR2 FQNEAQ (reference sequence). This CDR3 region has 13 residues. Trimming took 5 bases from V and 4 from J; bases not matched to a gene: 4. This chain's CDR3 is CASSTGQVYGYTF. In DNA, the CDR3 is TGTGCCAGCAGCACCGGACAGGTCTATGGCTACACCTTC.

This clone was detected only once. The J gene is TRBJ2-7, the V gene TRBV18; D is perhaps TRBD1 (6 bases). The CDR3 has 14 amino acids. Deletions cut 3 bases from V and 2 bases from J, with 11 bases between. Germline V gene lookup returns CDR1 KGHSH and CDR2 LQKENI. CDR3 sequence (DNA): TGTGCCAGCTCACCGGGACATGAACCCTACGAGCAGTACTTC. Amino acid sequence: CASSPGHEPYEQYF.

The rearrangement joins TRBV18 to TRBJ1-2, with TRBD1 identical over 8 bases. The CDR3 covers 14 residues. CDR1 is KGHSH and CDR2 is LQKENI in the germline V gene. The J segment lost 2 bases and the V segment lost 6 bases, leaving 5 bases of the junction unmatched. The CDR3: CASSKDRENYGYTF. Written as DNA, the CDR3 is TGTGCCAGCTCTAAGGACAGGGAAAACTATGGCTACACCTTC.

This clone showed up just a few times. CDR3 nucleotides: TGTGCCAGCTCAAGCGGGAGGGCCGACTACGAGCAGTACTTC. Translated, it gives CASSSGRADYEQYF. The rearrangement uses TRBV6-5 and TRBJ2-7, with 10 bases fitting TRBD2. This CDR3 comprises 14 residues. The V gene's germline CDR1 is MNHEY and CDR2 SVGAGI. J was trimmed by 3 bases and V by 8 bases; bases with no gene match: 7.

This chain links TRBV30 with TRBJ2-1; 7 bases are shared with TRBD1. Germline V gene lookup returns CDR1 GTSNPN and CDR2 SVGIG (reference sequence). With 2 bases clipped from V and 4 bases from J, the junction kept 8 bases outside the gene matches. The CDR3 contains 15 residues. Written as DNA, the CDR3 is TGTGCCTGGAGTCGGGACAGTTGGAGTTACAATGAGCAGTTCTTC. Encoded protein: CAWSRDSWSYNEQFF.

The DNA for the CDR3 is TGTGCCAGCGGAAGGGACACCACAGATACGCAGTATTTT. Encoded protein: CASGRDTTDTQYF. The chain carries TRBV6-6 and TRBJ2-3; D might be TRBD1 (6 bases). Germline V lookup: CDR1 MNHNY, CDR2 SVGAGI (reference sequence). The CDR3 extends over 13 amino acids. Trimming shortened V by 8 bases and J by 2 bases, and 11 bases separated the two germline ends.

The chain joins TRBV9 to TRBJ2-2; 10 positions match TRBD1. CDR3 length: 18 amino acids. Germline V gives CDR1 SGDLS, CDR2 YYNGEE. The ends lost 0 bases at V and 6 bases at J; junction bases unmatched: 11. CDR3 amino acids: CASSVGGGTGVMAGELFF. In DNA form, the CDR3 reads TGTGCCAGCAGCGTAGGAGGTGGGACAGGGGTTATGGCCGGGGAGCTGTTTTTT.

Worth noting for this clone: The DNA is left out, because the CDR3 cannot be placed on it with certainty; the CDR3 is given as TCRdb lists it. The chain links TRBV9 to TRBJ1-2; the D call of TRBD1 is as the table states it, not checked on the DNA. The CDR3 comprises 16 residues, both ends counted. Germline V gene data show CDR1 as SGDLS and CDR2 as YYNGEE. The CDR3 is CASSGTSGPGQSAYTF.

The table lists this clone with a few counts. The chain carries TRBV4-2 and TRBJ2-6; D is perhaps TRBD2 (5 bases). This CDR3 is built from 17 residues. Germline assignment: CDR1 LGHNA and CDR2 YNFKEQ. The V and J ends lost 0 bases and 1 base respectively, with 10 bases between them. For the CDR3, the DNA is TGTGCCAGCAGCCAAGAGGCTCCGGGATCTGGGGCCAACGTCCTGACTTTC. Residues: CASSQEAPGSGANVLTF.

This CDR3 is CASIGGPATNEKLFF. CDR3 sequence (DNA): TGTGCCAGTATCGGAGGTCCTGCAACTAATGAAAAACTGTTTTTT. The gene calls are TRBV19 and TRBJ1-4, with D unclear. Germline V gives CDR1 LNHDA, CDR2 SQIVND (reference sequence). V was trimmed by 7 bases and J by 0 bases, leaving 12 bases between them. The CDR3 length is 15 residues.

This clone was seen more than once but under ten times. J is TRBJ1-2 and V is TRBV6-1; TRBD1 agrees at 7 bases. V lost 7 bases to trimming and J lost 2 bases; unmatched junction nucleotides: 4. This CDR3 has 13 residues. Germline CDR1 is MNHNS and CDR2 is SASEGT. The CDR3 DNA reads TGTGCCAGCAATCGACAGGGAAACTATGGCTACACCTTC. It specifies CASNRQGNYGYTF.

The genes are TRBV6-4 and TRBJ1-2, with a tentative D call TRBD1 (5 bases). The CDR3 sequence is 15 residues long. Between the trimmed V and J ends, which lost 8 bases and 4 bases, there was a span of 20 bases. Germline V gene data show CDR1 as MRHNA and CDR2 as SNTAGT. The CDR3 DNA follows: TGTGCCAGCCGGAGGGACTCTCAATGGGGCTATGGCTACACCTTC. Translating it yields CASRRDSQWGYGYTF.

The rearrangement uses TRBV6-5 and TRBJ2-3; a possible D gene is TRBD1 (5 bases). Trimming cost V 8 bases and J 0 bases, with 15 bases left between them. Germline assignment: CDR1 MNHEY and CDR2 SVGAGI. The CDR3 is 15 residues long. The CDR3 DNA is TGTGCCAGCTCGACGAGTGGGGCTAGCACAGATACGCAGTATTTT. Its protein product is CASSTSGASTDTQYF.

With respect to this clone: At one of its ends the junction is not consistent with the germline gene, which may arise from a read error. V is TRBV7-9 and J is TRBJ2-3, with 8 bases identical to TRBD1. This CDR3 has 15 amino acids. Germline CDR1 is SEHNR and CDR2 is FQNEAQ (reference sequence). The CDR3 DNA sequence: TGTTCCAGCAGCCCGGGACAGGCTAGCACAGATACGCAGTATTTT. Residues: CSSSPGQASTDTQYF. The full variable domain, rest sourced from reference TRBV7-9 and TRBJ2-3, is DTGVSQNPRHKITKRGQNVTFRCDPISEHNRLYWYRQTLGQGPEFLTYFQNEAQLEKSRLLSDRFSAERPKGSFSTLEIQRTEQGDSAMYLCSSSPGQASTDTQYFGPGTRLTVL.

Remarks on this clone: This sample also contains other DNA sequences that code for the same CDR3. The CDR3 bases are TGTGCCTGGTCTAGCGGGAGAGGCACAGATACGCAGTATTTT. Encoded protein: CAWSSGRGTDTQYF. The chain has TRBV30 and TRBJ2-3, with TRBD2 identical over 10 bases. Germline CDR1 reads GTSNPN; CDR2 reads SVGIG (reference sequence). CDR3 length: 14 amino acids. J was trimmed by 1 base and V by 5 bases; bases with no gene match: 3.